Each of the 23 T cell receptor beta chains below was sequenced from the same sample in a study of T-cell reconstitution after alpha-beta-depleted transplantation in children. Construction of the TCRbeta library involved unique molecular identifiers. TCRdb processed the PCR reads anew with MiXCR; each CDR3 protein has one entry. The data contain approximately 420,000 distinct CDR3 sequences, about a tenth of them singletons. The sequenced sample was PBMCs from the stem cell graft donor, obtained from the stem cell graft. These receptors were taken from a human donor who donated a stem cell graft to a child with acute myeloid leukemia.

The sample holds a few counts of this clonotype. This chain joins TRBV3-1 and TRBJ2-2; 10 nucleotides line up with TRBD2. V dropped 4 bases and J dropped 6; count of bases not matched to a gene: 8. The CDR3 covers 16 residues. Germline CDR1 reads LGHDT; CDR2 reads YNNKEL (reference sequence). CDR3 protein: CASSRSAGGHAGELFF. The CDR3 DNA sequence: TGTGCCAGCAGCCGCTCAGCGGGAGGGCACGCCGGGGAGCTGTTTTTT.

The V gene is TRBV6-1, the J gene TRBJ1-1; D remains ambiguous. Trimming removed 6 bases at V and 0 bases at J, with 8 bases between. This CDR3 is built from 13 residues. Germline CDR1 reads MNHNS; CDR2 reads SASEGT. The CDR3: CASRGTMNTEAFF. For the CDR3, the DNA is TGTGCCAGCAGGGGCACAATGAACACTGAAGCTTTCTTT.

This chain connects TRBV19 to TRBJ1-5, with 7 bases lining up with TRBD1. J lost 0 bases, V lost 6 bases, and 14 bases had no gene match. In germline, CDR1 is LNHDA, CDR2 SQIVND (reference sequence). The CDR3 has 18 residues. CDR3 nucleotides: TGTGCCAGTAGGATTAGGGGGCGGATCGATGTTAGCAATCAGCCCCAGCATTTT. Translated: CASRIRGRIDVSNQPQHF.

This chain joins TRBV20-1 and TRBJ2-1; D uncertain. Germline V gene lookup returns CDR1 DFQATT and CDR2 SNEGSKA (reference sequence). The V end was cut by 6 bases, the J end by 1 base, with 16 bases between. The CDR3 contains 15 residues. CDR3 in amino acids: CSAATQKGSYNEQFF. As DNA, the CDR3 is TGCAGTGCCGCTACCCAGAAGGGTTCCTACAATGAGCAGTTCTTC.

The gene calls are TRBV12-3 or TRBV12-4 and TRBJ1-1; D perhaps matches TRBD1 (5 bases). This CDR3 comprises 16 residues. Trimming pared 1 base from V and 4 bases from J, leaving 16 bases between. As DNA, the CDR3 is TGTGCCAGCAGTTTAGGGACCCCCCGGGGGGGCACTGAAGCTTTCTTT. Translating it yields CASSLGTPRGGTEAFF.

The J gene is TRBJ2-7, the V gene TRBV9, with 7 nucleotides matching TRBD2. Unmatched junction bases numbered 6, after V lost 0 bases and J lost 3 bases. CDR1 is SGDLS and CDR2 is YYNGEE in the germline V gene. CDR3 length: 15 amino acids. The CDR3 coding sequence is TGTGCCAGCAGCGTAGGGGCTAGCGGAGGCTACGAGCAGTACTTC. This sequence encodes CASSVGASGGYEQYF.

The chain employs TRBV6-2 or TRBV6-3 and TRBJ1-5; D is possibly TRBD1 (6 bases). This CDR3 is built from 12 residues. The V gene lost 8 bases and the J gene lost 12 bases, with 17 bases spanning the gap. Germline V lookup: CDR1 MNHEY, CDR2 SVGEGT. CDR3 DNA: TGTGCCAGCCGGGACACCGCACAACTCCAGCATTTT. It translates to CASRDTAQLQHF.

This rearrangement joins TRBV7-2 to TRBJ2-5, with D perhaps TRBD1 (5 bases). The V and J ends lost 1 base and 0 bases respectively, with 9 bases between them. The CDR3 extends over 15 amino acids. Germline V CDR1 and CDR2: SGHTA, FQGNSA. DNA of the CDR3: TGTGCCAGCAGCTTAGGGGGCAGGGACCAAGAGACCCAGTACTTC. As protein: CASSLGGRDQETQYF.

This clonotype was seen more than once but under ten times. The V gene is TRBV29-1, the J gene TRBJ2-7; 7 bases agree with TRBD1. V lost 5 bases, J lost 7 bases, and 14 bases stayed unmatched. The germline V gene encodes CDR1 SQVTM and CDR2 ANQGSEA. CDR3 length: 14 residues. CDR3 bases: TGCAGCGTTCGGGATCAAGGACAGGTGGGGGAGCAGTACTTC. It codes for CSVRDQGQVGEQYF.

The chain has TRBV19 and TRBJ2-2; D gene unclear. V was pared by 4 bases and J by 7 bases, with 7 bases between. Germline values: CDR1 LNHDA, CDR2 SQIVND (reference sequence). This CDR3 is built from 12 residues. The CDR3 region is CASSRQYGELFF. Here the CDR3 DNA reads TGTGCCAGTAGTAGACAATACGGGGAGCTGTTTTTT. Drawing the rest from reference TRBV19 and TRBJ2-2, the complete variable domain is DGGITQSPKYLFRKEGQNVTLSCEQNLNHDAMYWYRQDPGQGLRLIYYSQIVNDFQKGDIAEGYSVSREKKESFPLTVTSAQKNPTAFYLCASSRQYGELFFGEGSRLTVL.

The V call is TRBV6-5, the J call TRBJ2-1; 11 positions match TRBD2. Germline V gene data show CDR1 as MNHEY and CDR2 as SVGAGI. Germline trimming cut 2 bases from V and 4 bases from J; bases unmatched to any gene: 7. The CDR3 is 17 residues long. The CDR3 here is CASSYTSGGAAYNEQFF. As DNA, the CDR3 is TGTGCCAGCAGTTACACTAGCGGGGGAGCGGCTTACAATGAGCAGTTCTTC.

The V call is TRBV25-1, the J call TRBJ2-3, with TRBD2 matching over 11 bases. The CDR3 runs 17 residues. The junction had 9 bases not matched to a gene; V was cut back by 4 bases and J by 3 bases. In germline, CDR1 is MGHDK, CDR2 SYGVNS. DNA of the CDR3: TGTGCCAGCAGTGCCAAACTAGCGGGAGTTGGTACAGATACGCAGTATTTT. Protein: CASSAKLAGVGTDTQYF.

This clonotype showed up just a few times. In DNA form, the CDR3 reads TGTGCCAGCAGTTACGTAGGGACTAGCGGCACCGGGGAGCTGTTTTTT. Translating gives CASSYVGTSGTGELFF. The chain links TRBV6-5 to TRBJ2-2; 11 bases align to TRBD2. Germline V gene sequence: CDR1 MNHEY, CDR2 SVGAGI. Trimming at V came to 2 bases and at J to 4 bases, leaving 3 bases not matched to a gene. The CDR3 loop spans 16 amino acids.

The rearrangement uses TRBV12-3 or TRBV12-4 and TRBJ1-5, with 7 bases that match TRBD1. The CDR3 consists of 16 residues. V lost 3 bases and J lost 2; bases outside the gene matches: 7. As DNA, the CDR3 is TGTGCCAGCAGTTTTCAAACAGGGGAAGGCAATCAGCCCCAGCATTTT. Translating gives CASSFQTGEGNQPQHF.

V usage is TRBV5-1 and J usage is TRBJ1-2; maybe TRBD1 (6 bases). This CDR3 is 11 amino acids long. Trimming removed 5 bases at V and 8 bases at J, with 10 bases between. Germline V gene lookup returns CDR1 SGHRS and CDR2 YFSETQ. The CDR3 DNA reads as TGCGCCAGCAGTCCAGGGGAAGGCTACACCTTC. It yields the protein CASSPGEGYTF.

This chain connects TRBV5-1 to TRBJ1-2; 8 bases are a match to TRBD1. The CDR3 is 15 residues long. Germline values: CDR1 SGHRS, CDR2 YFSETQ. J gave up 7 bases and V 4 bases, and 12 bases lay outside the gene matches. DNA for the CDR3: TGCGCCAGCAGCGTAAGGGACAGGAATAAGGGTGGCTACACCTTC. This encodes CASSVRDRNKGGYTF.

Only a few counts were recorded for this clonotype. The chain recombines TRBV5-1 with TRBJ1-1; D gene ambiguous. From germline, CDR1 is SGHRS and CDR2 YFSETQ. V was shortened by 4 bases and J by 3 bases, with 10 bases between the two germline ends. The CDR3 sequence is 13 residues long. In DNA form, the CDR3 reads TGCGCCAGCAGCACCACAGAATACACTGAAGCTTTCTTT. Its protein is CASSTTEYTEAFF.

The chain combines TRBV6-2 or TRBV6-3 with TRBJ2-1; 7 nucleotides agree with TRBD2. The CDR3 sequence is 15 residues long. V was clipped by 0 bases and J by 7 bases; unmatched bases: 6. Per germline, CDR1 MNHEY and CDR2 SVGEGT. CDR3 sequence: CASSYSGGLGNEQFF. CDR3 coding DNA: TGTGCCAGCAGTTACTCAGGAGGACTAGGGAATGAGCAGTTCTTC.

This clonotype was counted at least ten times. The chain links TRBV20-1 to TRBJ2-1; 7 bases match TRBD1. The germline CDR1 and CDR2 sequences are DFQATT and SNEGSKA (reference sequence). Unmatched junction bases numbered 11, after V lost 7 bases and J lost 5 bases. The CDR3 length is 14 residues. This CDR3 reads CSVPTDTGDNEQFF. The CDR3 DNA is TGCAGTGTACCGACGGACACAGGGGACAATGAGCAGTTCTTC.

This rearrangement joins TRBV9 to TRBJ2-7; D is perhaps TRBD2 (5 bases). Trimming left V 2 bases short and J 5 bases short, with 8 bases between. The CDR3 runs to 12 residues. Germline assignment: CDR1 SGDLS and CDR2 YYNGEE. CDR3 DNA sequence: TGTGCCAGCAGCGTTCCCGGGGACGAGCAGTACTTC. This gives the protein CASSVPGDEQYF.

The chain joins TRBV6-2 or TRBV6-3 to TRBJ2-2, with D uncertain. This CDR3 is built from 15 residues. Trimming removed 0 bases from V and 1 base from J, with 6 bases in between. CDR1 MNHEY and CDR2 SVGEGT come from the germline V gene. CDR3 in amino acids: CASSYSALNTGELFF. In nucleotides, the CDR3 is TGTGCCAGCAGTTACTCGGCGCTGAACACCGGGGAGCTGTTTTTT.

The chain couples TRBV12-3 or TRBV12-4 to TRBJ2-1; D is unresolved. Deletions cut 0 bases from V and 5 bases from J, with 8 bases between. The CDR3 contains 14 residues. The CDR3 DNA reads as TGTGCCAGCAGTTTAGCGTCCCTCGACAATGAGCAGTTCTTC. As protein: CASSLASLDNEQFF.

This clonotype occurred a few times. The chain recombines TRBV3-1 with TRBJ2-1; tentative D call: TRBD1 (6 bases). The CDR3 has 14 residues. The germline gives CDR1 LGHDT, CDR2 YNNKEL (reference sequence). The V gene lost 7 bases and the J gene lost 8 bases, with 18 bases spanning the gap. The CDR3 DNA reads TGTGCCAGCACAGGGGATCCGGGCGCGGATGAGCAGTTCTTC. Protein sequence: CASTGDPGADEQFF.